Presented here are 5 T cell receptor beta chains from one specimen sequenced in a study of blood T cells in healthy people across ages. The second PCR ran 7 to 11 cycles with a sample-barcoded 5' primer and J-beta primers. TCRdb processed the 5' RACE reads anew with MiXCR; each CDR3 protein has one entry. Among about 1.4 million distinct CDR3 sequences listed, approximately 59% were seen once. The sample taken for sequencing was blood. The receptor source for this set is a man in his late teens or twenties in good health.

The CDR3, as DNA: TGTGCCAGCAGCCAACCCCCTAGCGGGATCAATGAGCAGTTCTTC. It translates to CASSQPPSGINEQFF. The chain joins TRBV4-2 to TRBJ2-1; 9 bases are shared with TRBD2. Trimming at V came to 2 bases and at J to 6 bases, leaving 5 bases not matched to a gene. The CDR3 is 15 amino acids. Germline V CDR1 and CDR2: LGHNA, YNFKEQ.

The V call is TRBV4-1, the J call TRBJ1-6; a weak D match, TRBD1 (6 bases). Germline V gene data show CDR1 as MGHRA and CDR2 as YSYEKL. V was cut by 1 base and J by 11 bases, with 15 bases left in between. The CDR3 has 15 residues. The CDR3 loop reads CASSQGPKGGTPLHF. In DNA, the CDR3 is TGCGCCAGCAGCCAAGGCCCGAAGGGGGGGACACCCCTCCACTTT.

The chain combines TRBV27 with TRBJ1-2; 7 bases agree with TRBD1. CDR1 is MNHEY, CDR2 SMNVEV, per germline (reference sequence). J was trimmed by 4 bases and V by 5 bases; bases with no gene match: 13. This CDR3 spans 16 amino acids. CDR3 region: CASSLRPQGTAYGYTF. In DNA, the CDR3 is TGTGCCAGCAGTCTCCGCCCACAGGGGACGGCCTATGGCTACACCTTC.

The J gene is TRBJ2-1, the V gene TRBV5-1, with a weak D call TRBD2 (6 bases). V lost 0 bases and J 8 bases, leaving 27 bases between the germline ends. The CDR3 is made up of 19 amino acids. The germline gives CDR1 SGHRS, CDR2 YFSETQ. In nucleotides, the CDR3 is TGCGCCAGCAGCTTGGCGGGAGTCCCTCTAAGCGGAGTACCCCATGAGCAGTTCTTC. It codes for CASSLAGVPLSGVPHEQFF.

This chain connects TRBV20-1 to TRBJ2-1, with 14 bases aligning to TRBD2. V dropped 3 bases and J dropped 0; count of bases not matched to a gene: 7. Germline loops: CDR1 DFQATT, CDR2 SNEGSKA (reference sequence). The CDR3 sequence is 18 residues long. CDR3 DNA sequence: TGCAGTGCTAGTTTGGGACTAGCGGGGGCCGACTCCTACAATGAGCAGTTCTTC. Its protein is CSASLGLAGADSYNEQFF.